A single sample gave rise to the 25 T cell receptor beta chains below, sequenced in a study of T cells in Graves' hyperthyroidism and ophthalmopathy (dated by TCRdb to the late 2010s). To prepare the library, multiplex PCR was applied. Sequenced on an Illumina HiSeq 2000. Amplification of TCR beta CDR3 regions was carried out from RNA transcripts. The first round of RT-PCR for the TCR CDR3 was performed with the HTBI primer set and the Qiagen OneStep RT-PCR kit. Clones were called with MiXCR by TCRdb after fastp trimmed the public reads at Q25, and only in-frame beta chains were retained. Every entry covers one CDR3 protein and lists the most common genes and DNA from its rows. In all, the sample holds fewer than 550,000 distinct CDR3 sequences, and less than 20% of those were seen once. The ten largest clonotypes hold just under 8% of the sample. Specimen: blood. These receptors originate from a woman under 30 with Graves' hyperthyroidism.

Ten or more counts support this clonotype. V usage is TRBV5-5 and J usage is TRBJ1-4; no reliable D call. The V gene lost 6 bases and the J gene lost 4 bases, with 13 bases spanning the gap. The CDR3 is made up of 14 amino acids. CDR1 SGHKS and CDR2 YYEKEE come from the germline V gene (reference sequence). This CDR3 reads CASTLAPFNEKLFF. CDR3 sequence (DNA): TGTGCCAGCACCCTTGCCCCGTTTAATGAAAAACTGTTTTTT.

The sample holds many counts of this clonotype. V and J are TRBV30 and TRBJ2-4; 9 nucleotides agree with TRBD1. V trimming: 3 bases; J trimming: 7 bases; junction bases outside the gene matches: 10. This CDR3 has 15 residues. CDR1 is GTSNPN and CDR2 is SVGIG in the germline V gene (reference sequence). The CDR3 DNA reads TGTGCCTGGAGCCTAGGGACAGGGAGAGAGAACATTCAGTACTTC. It yields the protein CAWSLGTGRENIQYF. Drawing the rest from reference TRBV30 and TRBJ2-4, the complete variable domain is SQTIHQWPATLVQPVGSPLSLECTVEGTSNPNLYWYRQAAGRGLQLLFYSVGIGQISSEVPQNLSASRPQDRQFILSSKKLLLSDSGFYLCAWSLGTGRENIQYFGAGTRLSVL.

Note on this clonotype: The junction shows a germline mismatch at one end, possibly a read error. This rearrangement joins TRBV16 to TRBJ2-1, with a tentative D call TRBD2 (5 bases). This CDR3 comprises 16 residues. Per the germline V gene, CDR1 is KGHSY and CDR2 is FQNENV. CDR3 DNA: TGTGCCAGCAGCCCCCACCGGGGTTTCTCCCACAATGAGCAGTTCTTC. Translating gives CASSPHRGFSHNEQFF.

This clonotype was detected many times. This chain connects TRBV6-1 to TRBJ1-5; TRBD1 aligns across 9 bases. V was pared by 3 bases and J by 3 bases, with 6 bases of the junction left unmatched. This CDR3 comprises 16 residues. Germline assignment: CDR1 MNHNS and CDR2 SASEGT. CDR3 residues: CASSDSGQGNNQPQHF. Here the CDR3 DNA reads TGTGCCAGCAGTGACTCGGGACAGGGAAACAATCAGCCCCAGCATTTT.

Ten or more counts support this clonotype. The V and J genes are TRBV20-1 and TRBJ2-1, with a weak D call TRBD2 (6 bases). CDR1 and CDR2 (germline): DFQATT, SNEGSKA (reference sequence). The CDR3 length is 13 residues. Trimming left V 1 base short and J 9 bases short, with 13 bases between. CDR3 sequence (DNA): TGCAGTGCTAGAGTTGGCCTAGCGTCTGAGCAGTTCTTC. Amino acid sequence: CSARVGLASEQFF.

V and J are TRBV19 and TRBJ1-5; the D gene is possibly TRBD1 (6 bases). The CDR3 is 15 residues long. Trimming left V 7 bases short and J 6 bases short, with 19 bases between. Germline lookup yields CDR1 LNHDA and CDR2 SQIVND (reference sequence). Here the CDR3 reads CASTQGGAVPQPQHF. The CDR3 bases are TGTGCCAGTACCCAAGGGGGTGCCGTCCCTCAGCCCCAGCATTTT.

This clonotype occurred once. The J gene is TRBJ2-5, the V gene TRBV11-2, with a tentative D call TRBD1 (6 bases). Germline CDR1 reads SGHAT; CDR2 reads FQNNGV. Trimming took 1 base from V and 1 from J, leaving 19 bases between them. CDR3 length equals 18 residues. The CDR3 DNA sequence: TGTGCCAGCAGCTTAGGGGGGTCCAGGGGATACTCCCAAGAGACCCAGTACTTC. This encodes CASSLGGSRGYSQETQYF.

The gene calls are TRBV27 and TRBJ1-1; TRBD1 agrees at 8 bases. The V gene end was trimmed by 6 bases and the J gene end by 1 base; junction bases not matched to a gene: 10. CDR3 length: 16 residues. The germline CDR1 and CDR2 sequences are MNHEY and SMNVEV (reference sequence). The CDR3 DNA is TGTGCCAGCAGCATCTCGGCCGGGACAGGGAACACTGAAGCTTTCTTT. The encoded protein is CASSISAGTGNTEAFF.

Ten or more counts support this clonotype. The rearrangement links TRBV3-1 to TRBJ1-6; D may be TRBD1 (5 bases). From germline, CDR1 is LGHDT and CDR2 YNNKEL (reference sequence). The length of the CDR3 is 14 residues. V lost 1 base, J lost 7 bases, and 8 bases lay in between. The CDR3 DNA is TGTGCCAGCAGCCAAGGGGGCGCAAATTCACCCCTCCACTTT. As protein: CASSQGGANSPLHF.

This clonotype has a count of ten or more. This chain uses TRBV6-2 or TRBV6-3 with TRBJ1-2; D might be TRBD1 (5 bases). V was pared by 7 bases and J by 3 bases, with 15 bases between. The germline V gene has CDR1 MNHEY and CDR2 SVGEGT. The CDR3 spans 14 residues. The CDR3 sequence is CASTPAGLHYGYTF. In DNA, the CDR3 is TGTGCCAGCACCCCCGCGGGACTGCACTATGGCTACACCTTC.

On this clonotype itself: An end of the junction differs from the germline gene, which may be a read error. J is TRBJ2-3 and V is TRBV7-7, with 11 bases fitting TRBD2. This CDR3 region has 19 residues. Germline V gene data show CDR1 as SSHAT and CDR2 as FNYEAQ (reference sequence). The CDR3 region has the DNA TGTGCTAGCAGCCCCGGGACTAGCGGAAGAGGAGGGATCCCAGATACGCAGTATTTT. Its protein is CASSPGTSGRGGIPDTQYF.

This clonotype was detected ten times or more. This CDR3 reads CASSLEVAGGYQETQYF. The CDR3 DNA reads as TGTGCCAGCAGTCTTGAGGTAGCGGGAGGATACCAAGAGACCCAGTACTTC. The chain recombines TRBV25-1 with TRBJ2-5; 10 nucleotides align to TRBD2. The J segment lost 0 bases and the V segment lost 5 bases, leaving 9 bases of the junction unmatched. The CDR3 is 17 amino acids. Germline V gives CDR1 MGHDK, CDR2 SYGVNS.

This clonotype showed up many times. The chain has TRBV30 and TRBJ2-5, with D maybe TRBD2 (6 bases). Trimming shortened V by 3 bases and J by 0 bases, and 8 bases separated the two germline ends. The germline V gene has CDR1 GTSNPN and CDR2 SVGIG (reference sequence). The CDR3 is 13 amino acids. CDR3 sequence reads: CAWSGRDQETQYF. In nucleotides, the CDR3 is TGTGCCTGGAGCGGGAGAGACCAAGAGACCCAGTACTTC.

Many counts were recorded for this clonotype. This sequence joins TRBV3-1 and TRBJ2-5; TRBD2 might be the D (6 bases). V lost 4 bases to trimming and J lost 9 bases, with 18 bases between them. The CDR3 runs 14 residues. Germline V gene data show CDR1 as LGHDT and CDR2 as YNNKEL (reference sequence). CDR3 bases: TGTGCCAGCAGCCCCCGGGACTTTGGAGGGTCCCAGTACTTC. Its protein product is CASSPRDFGGSQYF.

This clonotype was picked up a small number of times. The rearrangement joins TRBV6-1 to TRBJ2-1; possible D gene TRBD2, 6 bases. V was shortened by 6 bases and J by 6 bases, with 15 bases between the two germline ends. Germline V CDR1 and CDR2: MNHNS, SASEGT. The CDR3 is made up of 14 amino acids. CDR3 region: CASSTPHGGNEQFF. DNA for the CDR3: TGTGCCAGCAGCACCCCCCACGGGGGCAATGAGCAGTTCTTC.

This clonotype was detected only once. This rearrangement joins TRBV12-3 or TRBV12-4 to TRBJ2-5; D is perhaps TRBD2 (7 bases). The CDR3 runs 17 residues. Deletions cut 0 bases from V and 3 bases from J, with 17 bases between. In nucleotides, the CDR3 is TGTGCCAGCAGTTTAGCGGGGGGGGCTGGCGGGAAAGAGACCCAGTACTTC. It encodes CASSLAGGAGGKETQYF.

The chain combines TRBV19 with TRBJ2-1; TRBD1 aligns across 8 bases. The CDR3 is made up of 15 amino acids. The germline V gene encodes CDR1 LNHDA and CDR2 SQIVND (reference sequence). V shed 3 bases and J 2 bases; nucleotides not matched to a gene: 3. The CDR3 loop reads CASSIGTGTYNEQFF. The CDR3 DNA is TGTGCCAGTAGTATCGGGACAGGAACCTACAATGAGCAGTTCTTC.

V usage is TRBV28 and J usage is TRBJ1-1; no reliable D call. Germline V gives CDR1 MDHEN, CDR2 SYDVKM. There are 17 residues in the CDR3. The V and J ends lost 5 bases and 0 bases respectively, with 19 bases between them. CDR3: CASSTSAFFAVNTEAFF. As DNA, the CDR3 is TGTGCCAGCAGTACATCGGCATTTTTCGCCGTGAACACTGAAGCTTTCTTT.

This clonotype was counted at least ten times. V usage is TRBV7-2 and J usage is TRBJ1-5, with D uncertain. The CDR3 spans 17 residues. Germline CDR1 is SGHTA and CDR2 is FQGNSA. The V end was cut by 1 base, the J end by 0 bases, with 13 bases between. Here the CDR3 reads CASSLGLASYSNQPQHF. Written as DNA, the CDR3 is TGTGCCAGCAGCTTAGGTTTGGCAAGCTATAGCAATCAGCCCCAGCATTTT. Full variable domain (outside the CDR3, taken from reference TRBV7-2 and TRBJ1-5): GAGVSQSPSNKVTEKGKDVELRCDPISGHTALYWYRQSLGQGLEFLIYFQGNSAPDKSGLPSDRFSAERTGGSVSTLTIQRTQQEDSAVYLCASSLGLASYSNQPQHFGDGTRLSIL.

This clonotype was counted only a few times. The V call is TRBV2, the J call TRBJ1-2, with unresolved D. Germline CDR1 reads SNHLY; CDR2 reads FYNNEI. V was clipped by 11 bases and J by 3 bases, with 16 bases between them. The CDR3 extends over 13 amino acids. CDR3 residues: CALRKTLDYGYTF. The CDR3 nucleotides are TGTGCCTTGAGAAAAACTTTGGACTATGGCTACACCTTC.

This clonotype came up many times. The chain combines TRBV20-1 with TRBJ2-7; D is perhaps TRBD2 (7 bases). Germline V gene sequence: CDR1 DFQATT, CDR2 SNEGSKA (reference sequence). The CDR3 is made up of 13 amino acids. With 6 bases removed from V and 3 bases from J, the gap between germline ends came to 15 bases. Here the CDR3 reads CSAQKGGGYEQYF. DNA for the CDR3: TGCAGTGCCCAGAAGGGAGGGGGCTACGAGCAGTACTTC.

Notes on this clonotype: This may be a read error, as it is one base from a much larger clone. V is TRBV28 and J is TRBJ1-5; D is unresolved. V was pared by 6 bases and J by 1 base, with 10 bases between. This CDR3 contains 14 residues. Germline V gene sequence: CDR1 MDHEN, CDR2 SYDVKM. CDR3 region: CASRDGWSNQPQHF. The CDR3 DNA sequence: TGTGCCAGCAGGGACGGTTGGAGCAATCAGCCCCAGCATTTT.

This clonotype was recorded many times. The chain couples TRBV5-1 to TRBJ1-2, with D possibly TRBD1 on 6 matching bases. Trimming took off 4 bases at V and 6 bases at J, with 16 bases between the two ends. The germline CDR1 and CDR2 sequences are SGHRS and YFSETQ. This CDR3 comprises 14 residues. The CDR3 bases are TGCGCCAGCAGCCGGGGGCCTTTTGAGGATGGCTACACCTTC. Residues: CASSRGPFEDGYTF.

This chain links TRBV20-1 with TRBJ2-3, with TRBD2 matching over 13 bases. The J segment lost 6 bases and the V segment lost 1 base, leaving 7 bases of the junction unmatched. The length of the CDR3 is 16 residues. Germline CDR1 and CDR2: DFQATT and SNEGSKA (reference sequence). This CDR3 is CSARVRTSGGLDTQYF. The DNA for the CDR3 is TGCAGTGCTAGAGTCCGGACTAGCGGGGGACTGGATACGCAGTATTTT.

In its sample, this clonotype was seen many times. The genes are TRBV30 and TRBJ1-5; D is perhaps TRBD1 (6 bases). Germline V lookup: CDR1 GTSNPN, CDR2 SVGIG (reference sequence). This CDR3 is 14 amino acids long. The V gene lost 0 bases and the J gene lost 5 bases, with 11 bases spanning the gap. DNA for the CDR3: TGTGCCTGGAGTGTACCAGGGGAGGATCAGCCCCAGCATTTT. As protein: CAWSVPGEDQPQHF.